This T cell receptor beta chain derives from a study of immune evolution from preneoplasia to lung adenocarcinoma. V lost 5 bases, J lost 5 bases, and 10 bases lay in between. Per germline, CDR1 SGHNT and CDR2 YENEEA. The CDR3 runs 13 residues. The table came from immunoSEQ multiplex PCR; TCRdb's copy has only in-frame clones and leaves some out. The repertoire has about 10,000 clones, 80% of them found once; the top ten carry about 5%. Sequences were obtained from FFPE minimally invasive lung adenocarcinoma tissue. This receptor was identified in a person between 65 and 80 years old with lung adenocarcinoma. Some clones in this sample may be carry-over from other donors' samples. This chain links TRBV11-3 with TRBJ2-1, with D perhaps matching TRBD1 (5 bases). The CDR3 nucleotides read TGTGCCAGCAGCGAGCAGGGAAACAATGAGCAGTTCTTC. Its translation is CASSEQGNNEQFF.